The 28 T cell receptor beta chains given below trace back to one sample, sequenced in a study of CD8 T cells in Susac syndrome. Random hexamers served to reverse transcribe about 0.45 to 1 ug RNA. TCRdb re-analysed the immunoSEQ multiplex PCR reads in MiXCR, keeping a single row per CDR3 protein. Seen here are around 190,000 distinct CDR3 sequences, 90% to 95% observed once, and the top ten hold approximately 0.098%. The material sequenced was CD4+ T cells from PBMCs. The receptors stem from a human donor in good health.

The genes are TRBV29-1 and TRBJ2-3; D gene uncertain. Germline CDR1 reads SQVTM; CDR2 reads ANQGSEA. V was pared by 7 bases and J by 3 bases, with 5 bases between. The CDR3 is 10 residues long. CDR3 DNA sequence: TGCAGCGAAGGAACAGATACGCAGTATTTT. Translating gives CSEGTDTQYF.

The rearrangement links TRBV6-2 or TRBV6-3 to TRBJ2-6; 9 bases map to TRBD1. The CDR3 has 17 amino acids. Looked up from germline, CDR1 is MNHEY and CDR2 is SVGEGT. V shed 6 bases, J shed 4 bases, and the junction held 10 bases outside the gene matches. CDR3 sequence reads: CASREDRGLRGANVLTF. For the CDR3, the DNA is TGTGCCAGCAGGGAGGACAGGGGCTTGCGAGGGGCCAACGTCCTGACTTTC.

The chain carries TRBV2 and TRBJ2-4; 11 positions match TRBD2. Germline assignment: CDR1 SNHLY and CDR2 FYNNEI. V shed 4 bases, J shed 8 bases, and the junction held 7 bases outside the gene matches. This CDR3 is built from 15 residues. The chain's CDR3 is CASSAPLAGEYIQYF. The DNA for the CDR3 is TGTGCCAGCAGTGCACCACTAGCGGGGGAATACATTCAGTACTTC.

The V and J genes are TRBV27 and TRBJ2-3; no clear D gene. The CDR3 sequence is 13 residues long. Trimming removed 6 bases at V and 1 base at J, with 8 bases between. The germline gives CDR1 MNHEY, CDR2 SMNVEV (reference sequence). CDR3 residues: CASSVTRTDTQYF. CDR3 DNA sequence: TGTGCCAGCAGCGTGACTCGCACAGATACGCAGTATTTT.

This rearrangement joins TRBV5-1 to TRBJ2-7; TRBD1 matches at 8 bases. Germline-derived CDR1 and CDR2 are SGHRS and YFSETQ. The V segment lost 2 bases and the J segment 1 base; nucleotides outside the gene matches: 2. This CDR3 contains 14 residues. DNA for the CDR3: TGCGCCAGCAGCTTCCGGGACAGGTCCTACGAGCAGTACTTC. This codes for CASSFRDRSYEQYF.

The chain links TRBV7-2 to TRBJ2-7; D perhaps matches TRBD1 (6 bases). CDR1 and CDR2 (germline): SGHTA, FQGNSA. This CDR3 region has 14 residues. V was trimmed by 1 base and J by 6 bases, leaving 13 bases between them. CDR3 bases: TGTGCCAGCAGCTTAGACTGGGGGCCTGGCGAGCAGTACTTC. This sequence encodes CASSLDWGPGEQYF.

This chain connects TRBV6-2 or TRBV6-3 to TRBJ1-1, with D possibly matching TRBD1 (5 bases). V was clipped by 8 bases and J by 0 bases, with 13 bases between them. The germline CDR1 and CDR2 sequences are MNHEY and SVGEGT. There are 14 residues in the CDR3. DNA of the CDR3: TGTGCCAGCTTAGGACACCCGCTGAACACTGAAGCTTTCTTT. Translated, it gives CASLGHPLNTEAFF.

This clonotype came up once. The CDR3 region is CASNFLGLAHNEQFF. The CDR3, as DNA: TGTGCCAGCAACTTTTTGGGACTAGCTCACAATGAGCAGTTCTTC. The chain links TRBV28 to TRBJ2-1, with 9 positions matching TRBD2. The CDR3 contains 15 residues. Germline-derived CDR1 and CDR2 are MDHEN and SYDVKM. The V gene end was trimmed by 7 bases and the J gene end by 5 bases; junction bases not matched to a gene: 9. Supplemented by reference TRBV28 and TRBJ2-1, the full variable domain reads DVKVTQSSRYLVKRTGEKVFLECVQDMDHENMFWYRQDPGLGLRLIYFSYDVKMKEKGDIPEGYSVSREKKERFSLILESASTNQTSMYLCASNFLGLAHNEQFFGPGTRLTVL.

V gene TRBV28 combines with J gene TRBJ1-2, with D hard to call. V was clipped by 5 bases and J by 11 bases, with 15 bases between them. CDR1 and CDR2 (germline): MDHEN, SYDVKM. The CDR3 contains 12 residues. The DNA for the CDR3 is TGTGCCAGCAGTACTCGGACCTCCGGTTACACCTTC. Its translation is CASSTRTSGYTF.

The J gene is TRBJ2-1, the V gene TRBV10-3; D is uncertain. The CDR3 covers 12 residues. The ends were cut back, 4 bases at V and 9 bases at J, with 10 bases in the middle. Germline V lookup: CDR1 ENHRY, CDR2 SYGVKD. This CDR3 reads CAISGSAPEQFF. Written as DNA, the CDR3 is TGTGCCATCAGTGGATCGGCACCTGAGCAGTTCTTC.

The chain uses TRBV12-3 or TRBV12-4 and TRBJ2-3; D is unresolved. CDR3 length equals 16 residues. Trimming removed 3 bases from V and 0 bases from J, with 13 bases in between. CDR3 in amino acids: CASSLDKGSSTDTQYF. CDR3 in DNA: TGTGCCAGCAGTTTGGATAAAGGATCTAGCACAGATACGCAGTATTTT.

The sample holds one count of this clonotype. The chain has TRBV25-1 and TRBJ1-2, with D uncertain. The CDR3 runs 16 residues. Trimming removed 0 bases from V and 2 bases from J, with 13 bases in between. The germline gives CDR1 MGHDK, CDR2 SYGVNS. CDR3 loop: CASSEYSGSSNYGYTF. The CDR3 DNA sequence: TGTGCCAGCAGTGAATATTCGGGCAGCTCGAACTATGGCTACACCTTC.

The V call is TRBV19, the J call TRBJ2-3; the D gene is possibly TRBD2 (5 bases). CDR3 length: 12 amino acids. V was clipped by 3 bases and J by 5 bases, with 6 bases between them. Germline V gene lookup returns CDR1 LNHDA and CDR2 SQIVND (reference sequence). The CDR3 is CASSIGGDTQYF. CDR3 bases: TGTGCCAGTAGTATCGGAGGAGATACGCAGTATTTT.

This clonotype was observed a few times. The CDR3 loop reads CASSLSNQPQHF. The CDR3 coding sequence is TGTGCCAGCAGTTTGAGCAATCAGCCCCAGCATTTT. J is TRBJ1-5 and V is TRBV7-2; D uncertain. Per the germline V gene, CDR1 is SGHTA and CDR2 is FQGNSA. V lost 6 bases and J 1 base, leaving 4 bases between the germline ends. CDR3 length: 12 residues.

V and J are TRBV13 and TRBJ2-3; TRBD1 or TRBD2 may be the D gene (5 bases each). V was clipped by 2 bases and J by 3 bases, with 9 bases between them. Germline V gives CDR1 PRHDT, CDR2 FYEKMQ (reference sequence). The CDR3 totals 14 residues. The CDR3 region has the DNA TGTGCCAGCAGCTTAAGGGACGAGACAGATACGCAGTATTTT. Encoded protein: CASSLRDETDTQYF.

CDR3 loop: CASSQVDGYNSPLHF. The CDR3, as DNA: TGTGCCAGCAGCCAAGTAGACGGGTACAATTCACCCCTCCACTTT. V usage is TRBV3-1 and J usage is TRBJ1-6; D uncertain. Trimming shortened V by 1 base and J by 7 bases, and 11 bases separated the two germline ends. Germline CDR1 LGHDT, CDR2 YNNKEL (reference sequence). This CDR3 has 15 residues.

The genes are TRBV24-1 and TRBJ2-5; D possibly corresponds to TRBD2 (5 bases). The CDR3 has 15 amino acids. The germline V gene has CDR1 KGHDR and CDR2 SFDVKD. Trimming left V 6 bases short and J 6 bases short, with 19 bases between. CDR3 DNA: TGTGCCACCAGTCCCGGACTCCCAGGAGGTCAGACCCAGTACTTC. This codes for CATSPGLPGGQTQYF.

This clonotype appeared once. CDR3 amino acids: CASSRTETEAFF. The CDR3 nucleotides read TGTGCCAGCAGTAGGACAGAGACTGAAGCTTTCTTT. The chain combines TRBV13 with TRBJ1-1; TRBD1 is a possible D gene (6 bases). CDR1 is PRHDT and CDR2 is FYEKMQ in the germline V gene (reference sequence). Trimming pared 6 bases from V and 5 bases from J, leaving 10 bases between. The CDR3 covers 12 residues.

The chain joins TRBV5-6 to TRBJ1-5, with D possibly TRBD1 on 5 matching bases. The CDR3 runs 15 residues. V gave up 2 bases and J gave up 6 bases, with 15 bases separating them. Germline V lookup: CDR1 SGHDT, CDR2 YYEEEE. The CDR3 sequence is CASSFGHLIGQPQHF. In nucleotides, the CDR3 is TGTGCCAGCAGCTTCGGACATTTAATCGGTCAGCCCCAGCATTTT. The full variable domain, its missing parts supplied by reference TRBV5-6 and TRBJ1-5, is DAGVTQSPTHLIKTRGQQVTLRCSPKSGHDTVSWYQQALGQGPQFIFQYYEEEERQRGNFPDRFSGHQFPNYSSELNVNALLLGDSALYLCASSFGHLIGQPQHFGDGTRLSIL.

The DNA for the CDR3 is TGTGCCAGCAGCTTAGGCAGGGGGCCTGATCGGAACGAGCAGTACGTC. This gives the protein CASSLGRGPDRNEQYV. This rearrangement joins TRBV7-2 to TRBJ2-7; 8 nucleotides line up with TRBD1. The CDR3 covers 16 residues. Germline V gene sequence: CDR1 SGHTA, CDR2 FQGNSA. J lost 5 bases, V lost 1 base, and 10 bases had no gene match.

This chain links TRBV7-9 with TRBJ2-3; tentatively, D is TRBD2 (5 bases). Trimming cost V 1 base and J 8 bases, with 10 bases left between them. Germline values: CDR1 SEHNR, CDR2 FQNEAQ (reference sequence). This CDR3 spans 13 amino acids. CDR3 coding DNA: TGTGCCAGCAGCTTAGAAAGCCGGGGTACGCAGTATTTT. Residues: CASSLESRGTQYF.

The table lists this clonotype with a few counts. The chain recombines TRBV6-6 with TRBJ2-7; D possibly corresponds to TRBD1 (6 bases). The V end was cut by 10 bases, the J end by 3 bases, with 13 bases between. This CDR3 region has 12 residues. The germline V gene encodes CDR1 MNHNY and CDR2 SVGAGI (reference sequence). This CDR3 reads CATRKGDYEQYV. The CDR3 bases are TGTGCCACCAGGAAGGGGGACTACGAGCAGTACGTC.

The chain uses TRBV6-2 or TRBV6-3 and TRBJ2-2, with TRBD1 matching 10 bases. Trimming at V came to 6 bases and at J to 2 bases, leaving 6 bases not matched to a gene. Germline V gene data show CDR1 as MNHEY and CDR2 as SVGEGT. CDR3 length: 16 amino acids. DNA of the CDR3: TGTGCCAGCAGCCACGGGGACAGGGGAAACACCGGGGAGCTGTTTTTT. It encodes CASSHGDRGNTGELFF.

This chain connects TRBV7-2 to TRBJ1-1; D unclear. The V gene lost 1 base and the J gene lost 10 bases, with 10 bases spanning the gap. From germline, CDR1 is SGHTA and CDR2 FQGNSA. The CDR3 runs 12 residues. CDR3 coding DNA: TGTGCCAGCAGCTTAGGGTCGCGGGGAGCTTTCTTT. This encodes CASSLGSRGAFF.

The chain recombines TRBV9 with TRBJ2-3; 9 bases are shared with TRBD2. The junction had 4 bases not matched to a gene; V was cut back by 4 bases and J by 4 bases. CDR1 SGDLS and CDR2 YYNGEE come from the germline V gene. The CDR3 length is 14 residues. CDR3 sequence: CASSMGLAADTQYF. The CDR3 DNA sequence: TGTGCCAGCAGCATGGGACTAGCCGCAGATACGCAGTATTTT.

This sequence joins TRBV23-1 and TRBJ2-1; 15 bases match TRBD2. TRBV23-1 is noted as an ORF with a role that remains uncertain. Germline trimming cut 4 bases from V and 2 bases from J; bases unmatched to any gene: 6. CDR3 length: 18 amino acids. The CDR3 here is CASSLGLAGGHTYNEQFF. The CDR3 nucleotides read TGCGCCAGCAGTCTTGGACTAGCGGGGGGGCACACCTACAATGAGCAGTTCTTC.

The J gene is TRBJ2-1, the V gene TRBV29-1; no reliable D call. V dropped 7 bases and J dropped 0 bases, with 16 bases sitting between them. This CDR3 spans 15 amino acids. CDR1 is SQVTM, CDR2 ANQGSEA, per germline. This CDR3 is CSAERVPSSYNEQFF. CDR3 DNA sequence: TGCAGCGCAGAAAGGGTTCCTAGCTCCTACAATGAGCAGTTCTTC.

J is TRBJ2-2 and V is TRBV25-1; D remains unclear. In germline, CDR1 is MGHDK, CDR2 SYGVNS. There are 14 residues in the CDR3. V lost 3 bases, J lost 0 bases, and 5 bases lay in between. The CDR3 region is CASSDLANTGELFF. CDR3 coding DNA: TGTGCCAGCAGTGATTTGGCGAACACCGGGGAGCTGTTTTTT. Complete variable domain (other parts from reference TRBV25-1 and TRBJ2-2): EADIYQTPRYLVIGTGKKITLECSQTMGHDKMYWYQQDPGMELHLIHYSYGVNSTEKGDLSSESTVSRIRTEHFPLTLESARPSHTSQYLCASSDLANTGELFFGEGSRLTVL.